This entry lists 5 T cell receptor beta chains sequenced from one sample in a study of CD8 T cells in ankylosing spondylitis. One entry per CDR3 protein results from TCRdb running MiXCR on the 5' RACE reads. This table holds just over 350,000 distinct CDR3 sequences, 20% found once. The sample was blood, either unsorted or a sorted T cell fraction (not recorded which). These receptors were obtained from a male donor with ankylosing spondylitis or in good health (not recorded which).

This clonotype was seen ten or more times. The genes are TRBV29-1 and TRBJ2-2, with D perhaps TRBD2 (6 bases). The CDR3 runs to 15 residues. The V gene lost 0 bases and the J gene lost 5 bases, with 13 bases spanning the gap. Germline V gene sequence: CDR1 SQVTM, CDR2 ANQGSEA. Here the CDR3 reads CSVEDRQGGTGELFF. The CDR3, as DNA: TGCAGCGTTGAAGATCGGCAGGGAGGTACCGGGGAGCTGTTTTTT.

The chain joins TRBV6-1 to TRBJ2-7, with TRBD2 matching over 7 bases. This CDR3 spans 14 amino acids. The V gene's germline CDR1 is MNHNS and CDR2 SASEGT. Unmatched junction bases numbered 8, after V lost 4 bases and J lost 5 bases. The CDR3 sequence is CASSVGGSQNEQYF. The DNA of the CDR3 is TGTGCCAGCAGTGTGGGGGGGTCTCAGAACGAGCAGTACTTC.

CDR3 nucleotide sequence: TGTGCCAGCAGCTCGGAACCGGGGCCCAGGGAGCAGTACTTC. Its protein is CASSSEPGPREQYF. The chain recombines TRBV7-9 with TRBJ2-7; D tentatively reads TRBD1 or TRBD2 (5 bases each). Per germline, CDR1 SEHNR and CDR2 FQNEAQ (reference sequence). V lost 4 bases, J lost 7 bases, and 17 bases lay in between. The CDR3 covers 14 residues.

This clonotype occurred a few times. The V gene is TRBV6-1, the J gene TRBJ1-6; TRBD1 aligns across 7 bases. CDR3 length: 14 residues. The V and J ends lost 5 bases and 7 bases, in that order; junction bases with no gene match: 5. Germline V gene lookup returns CDR1 MNHNS and CDR2 SASEGT. The CDR3: CASSPRDSNSPLHF. CDR3 DNA: TGTGCCAGCAGTCCCCGGGACAGCAATTCACCCCTCCACTTT.

This clonotype has just a few counts. V and J are TRBV29-1 and TRBJ2-5; D gene unclear. Trimming stripped 4 bases from V and 5 bases from J, with 11 bases between. CDR3 length: 12 residues. CDR1 and CDR2 from the germline V gene are SQVTM and ANQGSEA. The CDR3 spells CSVVGQDETQYF. The CDR3 DNA sequence: TGCAGCGTTGTCGGCCAGGATGAGACCCAGTACTTC.